The 17 T cell receptor beta chains below all came from one sample that was sequenced in a study of HIV-infected patients and healthy controls. TCRdb itself ran the 5' RACE reads through MiXCR, one entry per CDR3 protein. The data contain more than 15,000 distinct CDR3 sequences, 15% to 20% of them seen just once; the ten biggest clones take up approximately 33%. The sequenced sample was CD8+ T cells from blood. These receptors were taken from a human donor in good health.

The chain recombines TRBV15 with TRBJ1-1; 8 nucleotides align to TRBD1. Unmatched junction bases numbered 5, after V lost 1 base and J lost 1 base. The CDR3 runs 16 residues. The germline V gene has CDR1 LNHNV and CDR2 YYDKDF (reference sequence). The CDR3 region is CATSRAHRGWNTEAFF. In DNA, the CDR3 is TGTGCCACCAGCAGAGCCCACAGGGGGTGGAACACTGAAGCTTTCTTT.

There are many counts of this clonotype. This rearrangement joins TRBV7-9 to TRBJ2-7; TRBD1 or TRBD2 may be the D gene (5 bases each). The CDR3 is 13 amino acids. Germline CDR1 and CDR2: SEHNR and FQNEAQ (reference sequence). The ends were cut back, 3 bases at V and 5 bases at J, with 11 bases in the middle. The chain's CDR3 is CASSLPGSHEQYF. CDR3 coding DNA: TGTGCCAGCAGCTTGCCAGGGAGCCACGAGCAGTACTTC. The entire variable domain, with the rest obtained from reference TRBV7-9 and TRBJ2-7, is as follows: DTGVSQNPRHKITKRGQNVTFRCDPISEHNRLYWYRQTLGQGPEFLTYFQNEAQLEKSRLLSDRFSAERPKGSFSTLEIQRTEQGDSAMYLCASSLPGSHEQYFGPGTRLTVT.

The chain employs TRBV7-9 and TRBJ1-1, with D possibly being TRBD1 (5 bases). CDR1 and CDR2 (germline): SEHNR, FQNEAQ (reference sequence). The CDR3 sequence is 14 residues long. V gave up 0 bases and J gave up 0 bases, with 5 bases separating them. This chain's CDR3 is CASSLAGVNTEAFF. The CDR3 DNA is TGTGCCAGCAGCTTAGCAGGGGTGAACACTGAAGCTTTCTTT.

V usage is TRBV4-1 and J usage is TRBJ2-7; 9 positions match TRBD1. This CDR3 is 14 amino acids long. Germline CDR1 is MGHRA and CDR2 is YSYEKL. V shed 4 bases and J 6 bases; nucleotides not matched to a gene: 7. Here the CDR3 DNA reads TGCGCCAGCAGCCGACCGGGACAGGGATCCGAGCAGTACTTC. Translation gives CASSRPGQGSEQYF.

At least ten counts were recorded for this clonotype. This chain links TRBV4-1 with TRBJ2-7; D is perhaps TRBD2 (6 bases). CDR1 is MGHRA, CDR2 YSYEKL, per germline. Trimming took 0 bases from V and 0 from J, leaving 12 bases between them. The CDR3 consists of 16 residues. CDR3 protein: CASSQDHSGPSYEQYF. DNA of the CDR3: TGCGCCAGCAGCCAAGATCATAGCGGCCCCTCCTACGAGCAGTACTTC.

This clonotype was detected ten times or more. The chain joins TRBV7-9 to TRBJ1-2; 9 bases match TRBD1. CDR1 is SEHNR, CDR2 FQNEAQ, per germline (reference sequence). The CDR3 runs to 13 residues. After removal of 6 bases from V and 7 bases from J, the junction contained 6 bases not matched to a gene. This CDR3 is CASSRTGVVGYTF. CDR3 coding DNA: TGTGCCAGCAGTAGGACAGGGGTCGTTGGCTACACCTTC.

In this sample, this clonotype turned up many times. This chain joins TRBV5-1 and TRBJ2-3; either TRBD1 or TRBD2 may fit D (6 bases each). V shed 0 bases and J shed 2 bases, with 10 bases lying between them. CDR1 is SGHRS and CDR2 is YFSETQ in the germline V gene. The CDR3 length is 15 residues. The CDR3 DNA sequence: TGCGCCAGCAGCTTGGCCGGGGGCTCCACAGATACGCAGTATTTT. Translated: CASSLAGGSTDTQYF.

This clonotype has a single count. This chain links TRBV7-9 with TRBJ2-1; the D gene is possibly TRBD1 (6 bases). The CDR3 is 15 amino acids. Germline CDR1 and CDR2: SEHNR and FQNEAQ (reference sequence). Trimming took off 3 bases at V and 1 base at J, with 10 bases between the two ends. CDR3 amino acids: CASSLPGESYNEQFF. In DNA form, the CDR3 reads TGTGCCAGCAGCTTGCCAGGGGAATCCTACAATGAGCAGTTCTTC.

This clonotype was found many times. The chain employs TRBV12-3 or TRBV12-4 and TRBJ2-7, with D unclear. Trimming pared 6 bases from V and 0 bases from J, leaving 9 bases between. This CDR3 spans 13 amino acids. The CDR3 sequence: CASSPGGSYEQYF. The DNA for the CDR3 is TGTGCCAGCAGCCCCGGCGGCTCCTACGAGCAGTACTTC.

The V and J genes are TRBV4-3 and TRBJ1-6; D is unresolved. The V end was cut by 0 bases, the J end by 7 bases, with 10 bases between. The length of the CDR3 is 15 residues. Germline loops: CDR1 LGHNA, CDR2 YSLEER. CDR3 region: CASSQDLGWNSPLHF. DNA of the CDR3: TGCGCCAGCAGCCAAGATCTGGGGTGGAATTCACCCCTCCACTTT.

The chain joins TRBV20-1 to TRBJ2-7; 7 bases fit TRBD2. The CDR3 covers 12 residues. Germline values: CDR1 DFQATT, CDR2 SNEGSKA (reference sequence). The J segment lost 0 bases and the V segment lost 6 bases, leaving 2 bases of the junction unmatched. In DNA, the CDR3 is TGCAGTGCGAGGGACTACTCCTACGAGCAGTACTTC. It encodes CSARDYSYEQYF.

This chain uses TRBV4-2 with TRBJ2-7; TRBD2 aligns across 14 bases. Germline CDR1 reads LGHNA; CDR2 reads YNFKEQ. With V trimmed by 1 base and J by 2 bases, 1 base remained unmatched. The CDR3 runs 16 residues. The CDR3 sequence is CASSQGGLAGAYEQYF. The CDR3 DNA reads as TGTGCCAGCAGCCAAGGGGGACTAGCGGGAGCCTACGAGCAGTACTTC.

A few counts support this clonotype. This chain connects TRBV15 to TRBJ1-5; tentatively, D is TRBD1 (6 bases). Trimming removed 5 bases at V and 1 base at J, with 12 bases between. The CDR3 is made up of 15 amino acids. Germline CDR1 reads LNHNV; CDR2 reads YYDKDF (reference sequence). CDR3 coding DNA: TGTGCCACCAGCTTACAGGGTTGGAGCAATCAGCCCCAGCATTTT. This codes for CATSLQGWSNQPQHF.

The gene calls are TRBV27 and TRBJ2-1, with D possibly being TRBD1 or TRBD2 (5 bases each). The CDR3 length is 15 residues. The V gene's germline CDR1 is MNHEY and CDR2 SMNVEV (reference sequence). V lost 2 bases and J 5 bases, leaving 13 bases between the germline ends. The chain's CDR3 is CASSLPGRGDNEQFF. In nucleotides, the CDR3 is TGTGCCAGCAGTTTACCGGGAAGGGGAGACAATGAGCAGTTCTTC.

The chain couples TRBV12-3 or TRBV12-4 to TRBJ2-2; 8 positions agree with TRBD1. This CDR3 is 14 amino acids long. J lost 0 bases, V lost 8 bases, and 2 bases had no gene match. CDR3 nucleotides: TGTGCCAGCCTGACAGGGGCGAACACCGGGGAGCTGTTTTTT. Its protein is CASLTGANTGELFF.

In this sample, this clonotype turned up many times. The chain recombines TRBV29-1 with TRBJ1-2; unclear D gene. The CDR3 length is 11 residues. V shed 4 bases and J shed 1 base, with 4 bases lying between them. Germline V CDR1 and CDR2: SQVTM, ANQGSEA. The CDR3, as DNA: TGCAGCGTTGTCCTTAACTATGGCTACACCTTC. Its protein product is CSVVLNYGYTF. Full variable domain (remainder filled in from reference TRBV29-1 and TRBJ1-2): SAVISQKPSRDICQRGTSLTIQCQVDSQVTMMFWYRQQPGQSLTLIATANQGSEATYESGFVIDKFPISRPNLTFSTLTVSNMSPEDSSIYLCSVVLNYGYTFGSGTRLTVV.

The chain joins TRBV11-2 to TRBJ2-7; 7 positions agree with TRBD1. There are 15 residues in the CDR3. Trimming removed 1 base from V and 4 bases from J; junction bases left unmatched: 7. Germline V gene sequence: CDR1 SGHAT, CDR2 FQNNGV. CDR3: CASSLGWTGGYEQYF. Written as DNA, the CDR3 is TGTGCCAGCAGCTTAGGGTGGACAGGCGGTTACGAGCAGTACTTC. The full variable domain, in which reference TRBV11-2 and TRBJ2-7 provide the parts outside the CDR3, is EAGVAQSPRYKIIEKRQSVAFWCNPISGHATLYWYQQILGQGPKLLIQFQNNGVVDDSQLPKDRFSAERLKGVDSTLKIQPAKLEDSAVYLCASSLGWTGGYEQYFGPGTRLTVT.